This TCR beta chain was recovered during a study of blood T cell repertoires in COVID-19. Turning to the study itself: Italy, Spain and the United States were the sources of the convalescent and acute COVID-19 samples. Sources were T cells, B-cell-depleted T cells, or PBMCs; the material itself was cDNA or gDNA.

As originally analysed: Estimates of nucleated cell counts were drawn from the amplification of reference gene primers. Assay: immunoSEQ multiplex PCR; the TCRdb copy retains only in-frame clones and omits some. D and trimming come from the DNA, and the V and J calls and clone size come from that table. Altogether 300,000 to 450,000 clones are present, 87% being singletons, with the ten largest covering under 3%. CDR1 and CDR2 from the germline V gene are MDHEN and SYDVKM. CDR3 length equals 16 residues. J lost 1 base, V lost 1 base, and 4 bases had no gene match. Enrolment of Seattle patients took place during active infection, and they were followed longitudinally.

The chain recombines TRBV28 with TRBJ2-5; 9 bases agree with TRBD2. The sequenced sample was peripheral blood. The receptor comes from a woman aged 55-69 years with COVID-19, enrolled during active disease. The CDR3 DNA is TGTGCCAGCAGTTTATTTAGCGGGGGAGTCCAAGAGACCCAGTACTTC. Translation gives CASSLFSGGVQETQYF.